This T cell receptor beta chain emerged from a study of cytomegalovirus exposure and HLA in healthy donors. Findings and limits, study-wide: Using a false discovery rate of 0.05, a later analysis showed that approximately 18,000 TCR beta sequences were associated with HLA alleles. One cluster of highly shared sequence variants probably arose as a sequencing artifact.

CDR3 length: 16 residues. CDR1 is MGHRA and CDR2 is YSYEKL in the germline V gene. The ends were cut back, 4 bases at V and 11 bases at J, with 26 bases in the middle. Primers for the PCR totalled 60 Vbeta and 13 Jbeta. This table comes from immunoSEQ multiplex PCR, and its TCRdb copy is limited to in-frame clones, with some not included. This table has 110,000 or so clones, approximately 80% appearing once. Healthy donors of bone marrow made up the group. This clone was detected only a few times. As yet, its antigen is unknown. Specimen: PBMCs. This chain uses TRBV4-1 with TRBJ1-1, with D possibly matching TRBD1 (6 bases). This clonotype was obtained from a male donor in good health and CMV-seronegative. The CDR3 DNA sequence: TGCGCCAGCAGCCTCGTCGAATTCGGGACACCGGGTTCGGCTTTCTTT. This codes for CASSLVEFGTPGSAFF.